This passage covers 22 T cell receptor beta chains from one sample sequenced in a study of shared clonotypes between healthy human individuals. Repertoires were generated with immunoSEQ multiplex PCR, while TCRdb's copy carries only in-frame clones and drops some. This repertoire shows about 490,000 clones, about 79% found once; its top ten account for 10% to 15%. The sequenced sample was PBMCs. The receptors derive from a woman aged 40 to 50 in good health. Some clones in this sample may be carry-over from other donors' samples.

CDR3 DNA: TGTGCCAGCAGCCAAGCAAGGGGAATTGCCTACGAGCAGTACTTC. This codes for CASSQARGIAYEQYF. This sequence joins TRBV4-2 and TRBJ2-7, with D possibly matching TRBD1 (5 bases). Germline lookup yields CDR1 LGHNA and CDR2 YNFKEQ. The length of the CDR3 is 15 residues. The V end was cut by 1 base, the J end by 2 bases, with 12 bases between.

The chain employs TRBV30 and TRBJ2-5; a possible D gene is TRBD2 (5 bases). Trimming removed 3 bases at V and 5 bases at J, with 16 bases between. The CDR3 is 14 amino acids. CDR1 is GTSNPN and CDR2 is SVGIG in the germline V gene (reference sequence). Here the CDR3 reads CAWSKTGSRETQYF. The CDR3 DNA follows: TGTGCCTGGAGCAAAACGGGGAGTAGGGAGACCCAGTACTTC.

This CDR3 is CASSARTSPSDTQYF. The CDR3 DNA sequence: TGTGCCAGCAGCGCAAGGACTAGCCCCTCGGATACGCAGTATTTT. The chain joins TRBV9 to TRBJ2-3; 8 bases align to TRBD2. Germline CDR1 reads SGDLS; CDR2 reads YYNGEE. J was trimmed by 6 bases and V by 3 bases; bases with no gene match: 9. This CDR3 is 15 amino acids long.

This clone showed up just a few times. J is TRBJ2-7 and V is TRBV18, with D maybe TRBD1 (6 bases). The V and J ends lost 2 bases and 3 bases respectively, with 8 bases between them. Looked up from germline, CDR1 is KGHSH and CDR2 is LQKENI. CDR3 length: 13 amino acids. CDR3 sequence reads: CASSPGDNYEQYF. The CDR3 coding sequence is TGTGCCAGCTCACCAGGGGACAACTACGAGCAGTACTTC.

The genes are TRBV20-1 and TRBJ1-2, with D hard to call. The ends were cut back, 6 bases at V and 4 bases at J, with 6 bases in the middle. Germline V gives CDR1 DFQATT, CDR2 SNEGSKA (reference sequence). The CDR3 totals 10 residues. In nucleotides, the CDR3 is TGCAGTGCCGGCAGCTATGGCTACACCTTC. Translating it yields CSAGSYGYTF.

About this clone: A single base separates this from a much larger clone, so it may be a read error. The chain joins TRBV5-1 to TRBJ2-1; D is unresolved. V was clipped by 0 bases and J by 4 bases, with 8 bases between them. This CDR3 has 14 residues. CDR1 and CDR2 (germline): SGHRS, YFSETQ. The CDR3 coding sequence is TGCGCCAGCAGCTTGGGACAAACTTACAATGAGCAGTTCTTC. Residues: CASSLGQTYNEQFF.

The rearrangement joins TRBV7-9 to TRBJ2-2; the D is unclear. Deletions cut 2 bases from V and 7 bases from J, with 8 bases between. The CDR3 length is 13 residues. The germline V gene encodes CDR1 SEHNR and CDR2 FQNEAQ (reference sequence). CDR3 nucleotides: TGTGCCAGCAGCTTATCTGGTTACGGGGAGCTGTTTTTT. It yields the protein CASSLSGYGELFF.

The chain joins TRBV11-3 to TRBJ1-3; D might be TRBD1 (5 bases). Trimming left V 2 bases short and J 4 bases short, with 12 bases between. Germline V lookup: CDR1 SGHNT, CDR2 YENEEA. The CDR3 length is 15 residues. The CDR3 sequence: CASSLTRVTGNTIYF. The DNA for the CDR3 is TGTGCCAGCAGCTTAACCAGGGTAACCGGAAACACCATATATTTT.

The chain recombines TRBV18 with TRBJ1-2; 8 bases match TRBD1. V was pared by 3 bases and J by 5 bases, with 8 bases of the junction left unmatched. The germline gives CDR1 KGHSH, CDR2 LQKENI. The CDR3 extends over 15 amino acids. The CDR3 loop reads CASSPGQGARYGYTF. CDR3 nucleotides: TGTGCCAGCTCACCGGGGCAGGGGGCGCGGTATGGCTACACCTTC.

The V gene is TRBV7-8, the J gene TRBJ2-1; D gene unclear. Per the germline V gene, CDR1 is SGHVS and CDR2 is FQNEAQ. Trimming took off 5 bases at V and 0 bases at J, with 8 bases between the two ends. CDR3 length: 14 residues. The CDR3 DNA is TGTGCCAGCAGCCCCAGTACCTCCTACAATGAGCAGTTCTTC. Its translation is CASSPSTSYNEQFF.

This rearrangement joins TRBV27 to TRBJ2-7; TRBD1 matches at 9 bases. The CDR3 totals 15 residues. V was pared by 5 bases and J by 4 bases, with 9 bases of the junction left unmatched. CDR1 and CDR2 (germline): MNHEY, SMNVEV (reference sequence). CDR3 nucleotides: TGTGCCAGCAGTACACCGGGACAGGGTACATACGAGCAGTACTTC. Encoded protein: CASSTPGQGTYEQYF.

This clone showed up many times. This same CDR3 is encoded by further DNA sequences in the sample. The chain links TRBV30 to TRBJ2-1, with D possibly being TRBD1 or TRBD2 (5 bases each). Germline-derived CDR1 and CDR2 are GTSNPN and SVGIG (reference sequence). V shed 8 bases and J shed 7 bases, with 12 bases lying between them. This CDR3 is 11 amino acids long. The CDR3 nucleotides read TGTGCCGGGACCCTTTGGAATGAGCAGTTCTTC. Residues: CAGTLWNEQFF. The entire variable domain, with the rest obtained from reference TRBV30 and TRBJ2-1, is as follows: SQTIHQWPATLVQPVGSPLSLECTVEGTSNPNLYWYRQAAGRGLQLLFYSVGIGQISSEVPQNLSASRPQDRQFILSSKKLLLSDSGFYLCAGTLWNEQFFGPGTRLTVL.

This chain uses TRBV30 with TRBJ2-7; TRBD2 agrees at 9 bases. This CDR3 contains 12 residues. The V and J ends lost 5 bases and 3 bases, in that order; junction bases with no gene match: 2. From germline, CDR1 is GTSNPN and CDR2 SVGIG (reference sequence). The CDR3 nucleotides are TGTGCCTGGGGTAGCGGGAGCTACGAGCAGTACTTC. Encoded protein: CAWGSGSYEQYF.

The genes are TRBV11-2 and TRBJ2-5; D uncertain. The germline gives CDR1 SGHAT, CDR2 FQNNGV. V was cut by 4 bases and J by 7 bases, with 22 bases left in between. This CDR3 contains 16 residues. Here the CDR3 reads CASSSGYVAVSGTQYF. The DNA of the CDR3 is TGTGCCAGCAGCTCCGGTTATGTGGCGGTCTCGGGGACCCAGTACTTC.

This chain joins TRBV11-2 and TRBJ2-1, with TRBD2 matching 7 bases. The germline V gene has CDR1 SGHAT and CDR2 FQNNGV. The V segment lost 0 bases and the J segment 7 bases; nucleotides outside the gene matches: 6. This CDR3 has 15 residues. The CDR3, as DNA: TGTGCCAGCAGCTTAGATGGTACTAGCGTTAATGAGCAGTTCTTC. Translated, it gives CASSLDGTSVNEQFF.

A word on this clone: It differs at one base from a far larger clone, so likely a read error. Other DNA sequences in this specimen translate into the identical CDR3. This chain connects TRBV2 to TRBJ2-7; no clear D gene. CDR1 is SNHLY, CDR2 FYNNEI, per germline. The CDR3 spans 15 residues. The CDR3 coding sequence is TGTGCCAGCAGTGACCGTTCTACATTCTCCTACGAGCAGTACTTT. Encoded protein: CASSDRSTFSYEQYF.

The gene calls are TRBV7-9 and TRBJ2-1, with D perhaps TRBD2 (5 bases). This CDR3 contains 17 residues. Trimming removed 1 base at V and 0 bases at J, with 13 bases between. Germline V CDR1 and CDR2: SEHNR, FQNEAQ (reference sequence). CDR3 nucleotides: TGTGCCAGCAGCTTAGGGTTTACGGGGAGCTCCTACAATGAGCAGTTCTTC. Translated, it gives CASSLGFTGSSYNEQFF.

This clone was detected only a few times. V usage is TRBV15 and J usage is TRBJ2-1; TRBD2 might be the D (7 bases). The germline V and J ends were trimmed by 0 bases and 3 bases, with 15 bases remaining between them. This CDR3 contains 17 residues. Germline CDR1 reads LNHNV; CDR2 reads YYDKDF (reference sequence). Written as DNA, the CDR3 is TGTGCCACCAGCAGAGATCTAGGGGGAGGGGGCTACAATGAGCAGTTCTTC. This codes for CATSRDLGGGGYNEQFF.

The CDR3 reads CASSPPTITGLDYGYTF. The CDR3 nucleotides are TGTGCCAGCAGTCCGCCAACTATAACAGGTTTGGACTATGGCTACACCTTC. The chain recombines TRBV28 with TRBJ1-2; possible D gene TRBD1, 5 bases. Per germline, CDR1 MDHEN and CDR2 SYDVKM. This CDR3 has 17 residues. Trimming removed 5 bases at V and 3 bases at J, with 22 bases between.

This clone was found a few times. The V and J genes are TRBV7-9 and TRBJ2-7, with TRBD2 matching over 10 bases. Germline trimming cut 5 bases from V and 3 bases from J; bases unmatched to any gene: 1. This CDR3 is 13 amino acids long. The germline CDR1 and CDR2 sequences are SEHNR and FQNEAQ (reference sequence). As DNA, the CDR3 is TGTGCCAGCAGCCCTAGCGGGAGCTACGAGCAGTACTTC. Residues: CASSPSGSYEQYF.

This clone was recorded only once. J is TRBJ1-2 and V is TRBV6-1; D unclear. The CDR3 covers 13 residues. The germline V gene encodes CDR1 MNHNS and CDR2 SASEGT. Trimming removed 3 bases at V and 2 bases at J, with 7 bases between. The CDR3 sequence is CASSEQRNYGYTF. Here the CDR3 DNA reads TGTGCCAGCAGTGAGCAGAGGAACTATGGCTACACCTTC.

This clone showed up just once. The V gene is TRBV7-2, the J gene TRBJ2-3; D gene uncertain. The V and J ends lost 5 bases and 3 bases respectively, with 6 bases between them. Germline V gives CDR1 SGHTA, CDR2 FQGNSA. CDR3 size: 12 residues. CDR3 protein: CASSLRTDTQYF. The CDR3 nucleotides are TGTGCCAGCAGCCTGAGAACAGATACGCAGTATTTT. Using reference TRBV7-2 and TRBJ2-3 for the parts outside the CDR3, the full variable domain is GAGVSQSPSNKVTEKGKDVELRCDPISGHTALYWYRQSLGQGLEFLIYFQGNSAPDKSGLPSDRFSAERTGGSVSTLTIQRTQQEDSAVYLCASSLRTDTQYFGPGTRLTVL.